One sample yielded the 12 T cell receptor beta chains listed below, sequenced in a study of shared clonotypes between healthy human individuals. Profiled with immunoSEQ multiplex PCR; TCRdb holds only in-frame clones, not every one. The repertoire includes millions of clones, approximately 90% of them detected once, and around 0.15% sits in the top ten. Sequencing was done on a sample of naive CD4+ T cells sorted from blood. Sample subset: CD45RA+ positively selected. The receptors derive from a young man in good health.

V usage is TRBV19 and J usage is TRBJ2-5; TRBD2 is a possible D gene (7 bases). Per germline, CDR1 LNHDA and CDR2 SQIVND (reference sequence). This CDR3 region has 13 residues. Trimming left V 4 bases short and J 5 bases short, with 11 bases between. The CDR3 DNA reads TGTGCCAGTAGTAGAGGGGGAGGGGAGACCCAGTACTTC. This gives the protein CASSRGGGETQYF.

This chain joins TRBV6-6 and TRBJ2-5; 9 bases match TRBD1. Germline CDR1 and CDR2: MNHNY and SVGAGI (reference sequence). V was clipped by 5 bases and J by 0 bases; unmatched bases: 7. This CDR3 contains 16 residues. The CDR3 region is CASSPGTGKYQETQYF. CDR3 in DNA: TGTGCCAGCAGTCCCGGGACAGGGAAGTACCAAGAGACCCAGTACTTC.

CDR3 in amino acids: CASKIRDSNEKLFF. The DNA of the CDR3 is TGTGCCAGCAAAATACGGGACAGTAATGAAAAACTGTTTTTT. The chain employs TRBV19 and TRBJ1-4; 7 bases map to TRBD1. The trim removed 9 bases at V and 4 bases at J, leaving 8 bases unmatched. The V gene's germline CDR1 is LNHDA and CDR2 SQIVND (reference sequence). The CDR3 loop spans 14 amino acids.

V and J are TRBV12-5 and TRBJ2-5; 8 bases line up with TRBD1. Germline values: CDR1 LGHNT, CDR2 FRNRAP. The junction had 6 bases not matched to a gene; V was cut back by 3 bases and J by 3 bases. The CDR3 spans 15 residues. The CDR3: CASGFGTGFKETQYF. Here the CDR3 DNA reads TGTGCTAGTGGTTTTGGGACAGGCTTTAAAGAGACCCAGTACTTC.

This clone has just one count. The chain couples TRBV2 to TRBJ2-3; TRBD2 agrees at 12 bases. Per germline, CDR1 SNHLY and CDR2 FYNNEI. The J segment lost 6 bases and the V segment lost 11 bases, leaving 9 bases of the junction unmatched. The CDR3 covers 14 residues. CDR3 protein: CAGRLAGVDDTQYF. The CDR3 DNA follows: TGTGCCGGGAGACTAGCGGGAGTTGATGATACGCAGTATTTT. Based on the CDR3 plus reference TRBV2 and TRBJ2-3, the full variable domain is EPEVTQTPSHQVTQMGQEVILRCVPISNHLYFYWYRQILGQKVEFLVSFYNNEISEKSEIFDDQFSVERPDGSNFTLKIRSTKLEDSAMYFCAGRLAGVDDTQYFGPGTRLTVL.

The chain employs TRBV6-1 and TRBJ1-4; TRBD1 agrees at 8 bases. This CDR3 contains 15 residues. The V gene's germline CDR1 is MNHNS and CDR2 SASEGT. V trimming: 2 bases; J trimming: 5 bases; junction bases outside the gene matches: 4. The DNA for the CDR3 is TGTGCCAGCAGTGAATTTACAGGGGGAAATGAAAAACTGTTTTTT. The encoded protein is CASSEFTGGNEKLFF.

The chain employs TRBV6-5 and TRBJ1-2; D is unresolved. The CDR3 spans 13 residues. Germline V gives CDR1 MNHEY, CDR2 SVGAGI. V lost 6 bases to trimming and J lost 6 bases, with 14 bases between them. CDR3 DNA sequence: TGTGCCAGCAGCCCTGCGCTGGGCCATGGCTACACCTTC. Amino acid sequence: CASSPALGHGYTF.

This clone appeared a few times. The same CDR3 can be traced to other DNA sequences in this sample. This sequence joins TRBV20-1 and TRBJ2-1; no firm D call. The length of the CDR3 is 10 residues. Trimming stripped 2 bases from V and 7 bases from J, with 3 bases between. Germline values: CDR1 DFQATT, CDR2 SNEGSKA (reference sequence). CDR3: CSARRNEQFF. The CDR3 nucleotides read TGCAGTGCTAGAAGGAATGAGCAGTTCTTC.

This clone was seen once. V is TRBV10-3 and J is TRBJ2-1; D tentatively reads TRBD1 or TRBD2 (5 bases each). Germline V CDR1 and CDR2: ENHRY, SYGVKD. This CDR3 has 15 amino acids. Trimming shortened V by 2 bases and J by 8 bases, and 16 bases separated the two germline ends. CDR3 coding DNA: TGTGCCATCAGTGAGGGGACCCAAAACGCGGATGAGCAGTTCTTC. This gives the protein CAISEGTQNADEQFF.

The chain employs TRBV28 and TRBJ2-7; no clear D gene. V was cut by 8 bases and J by 0 bases, with 11 bases left in between. This CDR3 is built from 13 residues. Germline V gene lookup returns CDR1 MDHEN and CDR2 SYDVKM. CDR3: CASGGPTSYEQYF. The CDR3 DNA follows: TGTGCCAGCGGTGGGCCGACCTCCTACGAGCAGTACTTC.

The chain is built from TRBV2 and TRBJ1-2; D may be TRBD1 (6 bases). The CDR3 totals 15 residues. Per germline, CDR1 SNHLY and CDR2 FYNNEI. The V end was cut by 1 base, the J end by 4 bases, with 13 bases between. The DNA of the CDR3 is TGTGCCAGCAGTGAAGGTCCAGGGGTTCTCTATGGCTACACCTTC. It is translated as CASSEGPGVLYGYTF.

The rearrangement links TRBV2 to TRBJ1-2; D unclear. The germline gives CDR1 SNHLY, CDR2 FYNNEI. Trimming took off 4 bases at V and 10 bases at J, with 13 bases between the two ends. The length of the CDR3 is 12 residues. The CDR3 sequence is CASSGVLRVYTF. CDR3 coding DNA: TGTGCCAGCAGTGGGGTGCTGCGAGTCTACACCTTC.